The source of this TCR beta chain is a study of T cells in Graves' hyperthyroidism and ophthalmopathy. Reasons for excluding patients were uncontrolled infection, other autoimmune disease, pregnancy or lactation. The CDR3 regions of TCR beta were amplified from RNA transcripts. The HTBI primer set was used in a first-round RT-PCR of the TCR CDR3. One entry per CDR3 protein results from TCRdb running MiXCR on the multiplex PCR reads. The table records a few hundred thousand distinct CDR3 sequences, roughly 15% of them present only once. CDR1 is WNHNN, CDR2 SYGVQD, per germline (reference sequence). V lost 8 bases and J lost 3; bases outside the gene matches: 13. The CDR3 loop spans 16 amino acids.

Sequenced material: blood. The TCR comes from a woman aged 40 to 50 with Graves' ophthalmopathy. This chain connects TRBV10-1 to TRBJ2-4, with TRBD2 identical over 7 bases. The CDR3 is CASGRLTSPDKNIQYF. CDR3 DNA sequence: TGCGCCAGCGGACGTTTGACTAGCCCTGACAAAAACATTCAGTACTTC.